This entry lists 23 T cell receptor beta chains sequenced from one sample in a study of cytomegalovirus exposure and HLA in healthy donors. Produced via immunoSEQ multiplex PCR; TCRdb's table is partial and in-frame only. The sample contains approximately 160,000 clones, about 95% of which appear only once. Input material: PBMCs. These receptor sequences come from a woman aged 18-29 years in good health and CMV-seronegative.

The V gene is TRBV7-2, the J gene TRBJ2-3; TRBD2 matches at 9 bases. This CDR3 comprises 16 residues. J was trimmed by 3 bases and V by 4 bases; bases with no gene match: 8. Germline V CDR1 and CDR2: SGHTA, FQGNSA. The CDR3 protein is CASSYLAGPTTDTQYF. DNA for the CDR3: TGTGCCAGCAGCTACCTAGCGGGGCCCACGACAGATACGCAGTATTTT. Supplemented by reference TRBV7-2 and TRBJ2-3, the full variable domain reads GAGVSQSPSNKVTEKGKDVELRCDPISGHTALYWYRQSLGQGLEFLIYFQGNSAPDKSGLPSDRFSAERTGGSVSTLTIQRTQQEDSAVYLCASSYLAGPTTDTQYFGPGTRLTVL.

The chain joins TRBV18 to TRBJ1-2; TRBD1 matches 8 bases. This CDR3 comprises 15 residues. Germline-derived CDR1 and CDR2 are KGHSH and LQKENI. V dropped 3 bases and J dropped 5; count of bases not matched to a gene: 8. CDR3 loop: CASSPGTGRIYGYTF. For the CDR3, the DNA is TGTGCCAGCTCACCTGGGACAGGCCGAATTTATGGCTACACCTTC.

The chain couples TRBV7-2 to TRBJ2-7; D is perhaps TRBD2 (6 bases). This CDR3 has 15 residues. The germline CDR1 and CDR2 sequences are SGHTA and FQGNSA. The V gene lost 2 bases and the J gene lost 4 bases, with 15 bases spanning the gap. Written as DNA, the CDR3 is TGTGCCAGCAGCTTATTCCGCGGGGAGAAATACGAGCAGTACTTC. It translates to CASSLFRGEKYEQYF.

CDR3 bases: TGTGCCAGCTCACAATCCTACGGCGGGGAGCTGTTTTTT. Protein sequence: CASSQSYGGELFF. V is TRBV18 and J is TRBJ2-2; D gene ambiguous. Germline V gene lookup returns CDR1 KGHSH and CDR2 LQKENI. CDR3 size: 13 residues. The ends were cut back, 4 bases at V and 7 bases at J, with 10 bases in the middle.

The chain links TRBV7-9 to TRBJ1-2; TRBD1 agrees at 7 bases. The germline CDR1 and CDR2 sequences are SEHNR and FQNEAQ (reference sequence). J gave up 5 bases and V 4 bases, and 1 base lay outside the gene matches. The CDR3 extends over 12 amino acids. CDR3 amino acids: CASSSGQYGYTF. The CDR3 nucleotides read TGTGCCAGCAGCTCGGGACAGTATGGCTACACCTTC.

The chain couples TRBV7-8 to TRBJ2-7; D possibly corresponds to TRBD2 (5 bases). The V and J ends lost 8 bases and 4 bases respectively, with 9 bases between them. The germline CDR1 and CDR2 sequences are SGHVS and FQNEAQ. The length of the CDR3 is 11 residues. CDR3 residues: CASGRGYEQYF. As DNA, the CDR3 is TGTGCCAGCGGTCGAGGGTACGAGCAGTACTTC.

The chain links TRBV6-4 to TRBJ2-1; 11 bases match TRBD2. The CDR3 is made up of 16 amino acids. The V gene end was trimmed by 3 bases and the J gene end by 4 bases; junction bases not matched to a gene: 5. CDR1 is MRHNA and CDR2 is SNTAGT in the germline V gene. DNA of the CDR3: TGTGCCAGCAGTGATTCACTAGCGGGGGATTACAATGAGCAGTTCTTC. The encoded protein is CASSDSLAGDYNEQFF.

V and J are TRBV29-1 and TRBJ2-1, with TRBD2 matching 16 bases. CDR3 length equals 17 residues. The J segment lost 13 bases and the V segment lost 4 bases, leaving 16 bases of the junction unmatched. In germline, CDR1 is SQVTM, CDR2 ANQGSEA. CDR3 loop: CSVGLENTGLAGGPQFF. The CDR3 region has the DNA TGCAGCGTTGGTCTTGAAAACACGGGACTAGCGGGGGGGCCCCAGTTCTTC.

Remarks on this clone: The sample holds other DNA sequences that translate to the same CDR3. The rearrangement uses TRBV29-1 and TRBJ1-5; TRBD1 matches 7 bases. The CDR3 has 13 amino acids. Germline V lookup: CDR1 SQVTM, CDR2 ANQGSEA. J was trimmed by 0 bases and V by 6 bases; bases with no gene match: 2. CDR3 in amino acids: CSVRTGSNQPQHF. CDR3 in DNA: TGCAGCGTACGGACAGGTAGCAATCAGCCCCAGCATTTT.

V gene TRBV19 combines with J gene TRBJ1-4; D gene unclear. V was trimmed by 7 bases and J by 5 bases, leaving 20 bases between them. The germline V gene has CDR1 LNHDA and CDR2 SQIVND (reference sequence). The CDR3 contains 16 residues. In DNA form, the CDR3 reads TGTGCCAGTACCATCTCCACCCGGGGATTAAATGAAAAACTGTTTTTT. Protein product: CASTISTRGLNEKLFF.

The CDR3, as DNA: TGTGCCAGCAGCTTGGTCCCAGCGCCAGATACGCAGTATTTT. Amino acid sequence: CASSLVPAPDTQYF. The rearrangement links TRBV5-5 to TRBJ2-3, with D uncertain. The germline V and J ends were trimmed by 0 bases and 4 bases, with 9 bases remaining between them. This CDR3 spans 14 amino acids. In germline, CDR1 is SGHKS, CDR2 YYEKEE (reference sequence). Complete variable domain (other parts from reference TRBV5-5 and TRBJ2-3): DAGVTQSPTHLIKTRGQQVTLRCSPISGHKSVSWYQQVLGQGPQFIFQYYEKEERGRGNFPDRFSARQFPNYSSELNVNALLLGDSALYLCASSLVPAPDTQYFGPGTRLTVL.

The chain employs TRBV5-1 and TRBJ2-3; D possibly corresponds to TRBD1 (6 bases). The CDR3 covers 17 residues. Trimming stripped 0 bases from V and 1 base from J, with 15 bases between. Germline V lookup: CDR1 SGHRS, CDR2 YFSETQ. The CDR3 nucleotides read TGCGCCAGCAGCTTGGGGTTCACAGGGAAGGGCACAGATACGCAGTATTTT. This translates into CASSLGFTGKGTDTQYF.

The chain is built from TRBV6-4 and TRBJ1-6, with D possibly TRBD1 on 5 matching bases. Trimming removed 3 bases from V and 11 bases from J, with 11 bases in between. The CDR3 spans 13 residues. The germline V gene has CDR1 MRHNA and CDR2 SNTAGT. DNA of the CDR3: TGTGCCAGCAGTGATTTCTCGGGGGCACCCCTCCACTTT. It specifies CASSDFSGAPLHF.

The chain carries TRBV7-2 and TRBJ1-1; weak D call: TRBD1 (5 bases). The V end was cut by 5 bases, the J end by 4 bases, with 17 bases between. This CDR3 is built from 15 residues. CDR1 and CDR2 (germline): SGHTA, FQGNSA. This CDR3 is CASSPRRGDGTEAFF. The CDR3 DNA follows: TGTGCCAGCAGCCCAAGGAGGGGCGACGGCACTGAAGCTTTCTTT.

This chain uses TRBV5-6 with TRBJ2-5; 8 nucleotides match TRBD2. The CDR3 covers 15 residues. The V gene's germline CDR1 is SGHDT and CDR2 YYEEEE. The V segment lost 5 bases and the J segment 2 bases; nucleotides outside the gene matches: 8. CDR3 amino acids: CASSRAGGLQETQYF. In nucleotides, the CDR3 is TGTGCCAGCAGTCGGGCGGGGGGTCTACAAGAGACCCAGTACTTC.

The CDR3 loop is CASSLRTGNTGELFF. The CDR3 DNA sequence: TGTGCCAGCAGCCTCAGGACTGGGAACACCGGGGAGCTGTTTTTT. V and J are TRBV2 and TRBJ2-2, with TRBD2 as a possible D gene (5 bases). Trimming removed 6 bases at V and 1 base at J, with 12 bases between. CDR3 length: 15 amino acids. The germline CDR1 and CDR2 sequences are SNHLY and FYNNEI. Combining the CDR3 with reference TRBV2 and TRBJ2-2 gives the whole variable domain EPEVTQTPSHQVTQMGQEVILRCVPISNHLYFYWYRQILGQKVEFLVSFYNNEISEKSEIFDDQFSVERPDGSNFTLKIRSTKLEDSAMYFCASSLRTGNTGELFFGEGSRLTVL.

The chain combines TRBV5-1 with TRBJ2-3; 8 bases agree with TRBD2. Germline trimming cut 5 bases from V and 6 bases from J; bases unmatched to any gene: 8. Looked up from germline, CDR1 is SGHRS and CDR2 is YFSETQ. The CDR3 runs to 14 residues. CDR3 sequence reads: CASSQRTGGDTQYF. The CDR3 coding sequence is TGCGCCAGCAGTCAAAGGACGGGAGGGGATACGCAGTATTTT. Full variable domain (remainder filled in from reference TRBV5-1 and TRBJ2-3): KAGVTQTPRYLIKTRGQQVTLSCSPISGHRSVSWYQQTPGQGLQFLFEYFSETQRNKGNFPGRFSGRQFSNSRSEMNVSTLELGDSALYLCASSQRTGGDTQYFGPGTRLTVL.

This chain uses TRBV14 with TRBJ2-2; 7 bases are shared with TRBD1. V shed 5 bases and J 5 bases; nucleotides not matched to a gene: 11. There are 16 residues in the CDR3. Germline V lookup: CDR1 SGHDN, CDR2 FVKESK. CDR3 protein: CASSSLGQLNTGELFF. The DNA for the CDR3 is TGTGCCAGCAGCTCCCTGGGACAGCTCAATACCGGGGAGCTGTTTTTT.

The chain carries TRBV18 and TRBJ1-5; TRBD1 agrees at 11 bases. CDR3 size: 14 residues. The germline V gene encodes CDR1 KGHSH and CDR2 LQKENI. The junction had 2 bases not matched to a gene; V was cut back by 3 bases and J by 7 bases. CDR3 DNA: TGTGCCAGCTCACCGGGACAGGGGGTACAGCCCCAGCATTTT. It is translated as CASSPGQGVQPQHF.

This clone was found a few times. The J gene is TRBJ1-2, the V gene TRBV2, with D tentatively TRBD1 (5 bases). The V end was cut by 6 bases, the J end by 3 bases, with 11 bases between. The CDR3 length is 13 residues. Germline CDR1 and CDR2: SNHLY and FYNNEI. DNA of the CDR3: TGTGCCAGCAGAGCAGACAGAGACTATGGCTACACCTTC. Residues: CASRADRDYGYTF. The variable domain in full, with the rest retrieved from reference TRBV2 and TRBJ1-2, is EPEVTQTPSHQVTQMGQEVILRCVPISNHLYFYWYRQILGQKVEFLVSFYNNEISEKSEIFDDQFSVERPDGSNFTLKIRSTKLEDSAMYFCASRADRDYGYTFGSGTRLTVV.

The gene calls are TRBV5-5 and TRBJ1-2, with 7 bases lining up with TRBD1. Germline trimming cut 4 bases from V and 3 bases from J; bases unmatched to any gene: 15. In germline, CDR1 is SGHKS, CDR2 YYEKEE (reference sequence). The CDR3 extends over 17 amino acids. The CDR3 DNA reads TGTGCCAGCAGCCTGGACCCCGGACAGGCCTCATACTATGGCTACACCTTC. Its protein product is CASSLDPGQASYYGYTF.

The chain couples TRBV11-2 to TRBJ2-5, with TRBD2 as a possible D gene (5 bases). This CDR3 comprises 13 residues. CDR1 and CDR2 (germline): SGHAT, FQNNGV. Trimming removed 0 bases at V and 7 bases at J, with 9 bases between. CDR3 in DNA: TGTGCCAGCAGCTTAGATAACGGAGGGACCCAGTACTTC. Translated: CASSLDNGGTQYF.

The rearrangement links TRBV11-2 to TRBJ2-3, with 8 bases identical to TRBD1. Germline CDR1 reads SGHAT; CDR2 reads FQNNGV. Germline trimming cut 4 bases from V and 0 bases from J; bases unmatched to any gene: 6. CDR3 length: 16 amino acids. CDR3 DNA: TGTGCCAGCAGCTCCCGGACAGGGAATAGCACAGATACGCAGTATTTT. Residues: CASSSRTGNSTDTQYF.